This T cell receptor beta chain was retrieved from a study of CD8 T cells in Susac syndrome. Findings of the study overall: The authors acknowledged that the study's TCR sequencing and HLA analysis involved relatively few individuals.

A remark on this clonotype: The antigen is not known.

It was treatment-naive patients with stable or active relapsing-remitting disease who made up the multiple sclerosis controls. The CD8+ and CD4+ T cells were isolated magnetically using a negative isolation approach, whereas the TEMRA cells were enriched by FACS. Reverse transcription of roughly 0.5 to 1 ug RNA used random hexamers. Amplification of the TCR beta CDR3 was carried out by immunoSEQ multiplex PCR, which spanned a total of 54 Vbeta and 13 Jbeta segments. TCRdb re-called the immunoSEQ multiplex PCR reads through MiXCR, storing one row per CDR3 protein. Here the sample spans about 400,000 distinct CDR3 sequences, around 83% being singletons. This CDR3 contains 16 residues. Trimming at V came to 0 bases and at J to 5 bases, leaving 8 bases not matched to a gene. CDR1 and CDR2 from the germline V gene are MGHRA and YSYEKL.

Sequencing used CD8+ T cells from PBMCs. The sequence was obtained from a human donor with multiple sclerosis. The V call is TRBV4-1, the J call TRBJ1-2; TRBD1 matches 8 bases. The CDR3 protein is CASSQDLGQGAYGYTF. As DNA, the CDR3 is TGCGCCAGCAGCCAAGATCTTGGGCAGGGGGCATATGGCTACACCTTC.